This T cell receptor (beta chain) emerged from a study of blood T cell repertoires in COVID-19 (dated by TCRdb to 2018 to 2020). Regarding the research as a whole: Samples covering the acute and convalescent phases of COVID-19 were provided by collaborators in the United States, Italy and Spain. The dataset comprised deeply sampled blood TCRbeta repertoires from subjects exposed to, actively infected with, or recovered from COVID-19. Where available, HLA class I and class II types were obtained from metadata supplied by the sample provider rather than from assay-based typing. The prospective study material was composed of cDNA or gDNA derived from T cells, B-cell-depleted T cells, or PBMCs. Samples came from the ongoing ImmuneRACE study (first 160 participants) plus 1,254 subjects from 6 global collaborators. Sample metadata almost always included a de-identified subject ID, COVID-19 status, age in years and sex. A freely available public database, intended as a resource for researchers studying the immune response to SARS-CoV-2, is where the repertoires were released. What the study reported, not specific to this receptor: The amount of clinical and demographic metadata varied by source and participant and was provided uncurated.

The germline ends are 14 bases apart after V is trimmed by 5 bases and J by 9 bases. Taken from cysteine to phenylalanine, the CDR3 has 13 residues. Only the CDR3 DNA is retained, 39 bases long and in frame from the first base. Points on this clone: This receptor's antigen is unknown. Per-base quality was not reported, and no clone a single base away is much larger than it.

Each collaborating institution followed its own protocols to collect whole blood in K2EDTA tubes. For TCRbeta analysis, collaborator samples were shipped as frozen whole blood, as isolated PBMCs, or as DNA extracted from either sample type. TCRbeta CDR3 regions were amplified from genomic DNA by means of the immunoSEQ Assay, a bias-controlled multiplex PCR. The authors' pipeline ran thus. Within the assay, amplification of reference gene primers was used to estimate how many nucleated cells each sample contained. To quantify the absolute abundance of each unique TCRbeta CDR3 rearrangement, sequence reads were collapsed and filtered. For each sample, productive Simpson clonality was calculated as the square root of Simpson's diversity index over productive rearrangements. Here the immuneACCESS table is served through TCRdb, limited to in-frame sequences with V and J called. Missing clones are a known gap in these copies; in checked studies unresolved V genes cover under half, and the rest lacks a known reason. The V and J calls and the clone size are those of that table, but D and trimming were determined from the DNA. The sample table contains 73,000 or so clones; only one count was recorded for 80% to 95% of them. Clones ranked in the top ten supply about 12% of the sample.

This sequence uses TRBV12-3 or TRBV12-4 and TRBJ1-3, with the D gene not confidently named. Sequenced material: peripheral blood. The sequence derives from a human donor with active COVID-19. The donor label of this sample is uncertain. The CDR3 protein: CASSPPGVITIYF. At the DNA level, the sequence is TGTGCCAGCAGTCCACCCGGGGTAATCACCATATATTTT.